These 14 T cell receptor beta chains were sequenced from one sample in a study of T cells in Graves' hyperthyroidism and ophthalmopathy. Amplified TCR beta CDR3 regions derived from RNA transcripts. The HTBI primer set served for first-round RT-PCR of the TCR CDR3. TCRdb itself ran the multiplex PCR reads through MiXCR, one entry per CDR3 protein. The table shows approximately 710,000 distinct CDR3 sequences, with 15% to 20% occurring only once. The source material was blood. The receptors were sampled from a man in his fifties or sixties with Graves' hyperthyroidism.

There are a few counts of this clonotype. V usage is TRBV6-1 and J usage is TRBJ2-3; 7 bases fit TRBD1. The junction had 6 bases not matched to a gene; V was cut back by 3 bases and J by 0 bases. Germline V gene lookup returns CDR1 MNHNS and CDR2 SASEGT. The CDR3 has 16 residues. CDR3 coding DNA: TGTGCCAGCAGTGACCTGGGACAGCGAAGCACAGATACGCAGTATTTT. Translating gives CASSDLGQRSTDTQYF.

For this clonotype: An end of the junction does not agree with germline; a read error may underlie this. The CDR3 loop reads CATKNGDRDSRVVF. The CDR3, as DNA: TGTGCCACTAAAAACGGGGACAGGGATTCGAGGGTTGTATTT. The chain couples TRBV19 to TRBJ2-3; 9 bases match TRBD1. The CDR3 extends over 14 amino acids. The germline V gene has CDR1 LNHDA and CDR2 SQIVND (reference sequence).

The chain is built from TRBV5-1 and TRBJ1-2; the D is unclear. The V end was cut by 2 bases, the J end by 3 bases, with 11 bases between. The germline V gene has CDR1 SGHRS and CDR2 YFSETQ. This CDR3 has 14 residues. The CDR3 loop is CASSLRGGDYGYTF. Written as DNA, the CDR3 is TGCGCCAGCAGCTTACGGGGAGGTGACTATGGCTACACCTTC.

This clonotype was picked up many times. V is TRBV6-6 and J is TRBJ2-7; 8 nucleotides align to TRBD2. V was clipped by 0 bases and J by 0 bases; unmatched bases: 1. This CDR3 is 15 amino acids long. Germline lookup yields CDR1 MNHNY and CDR2 SVGAGI (reference sequence). The DNA of the CDR3 is TGTGCCAGCAGTTACTCCCGGGAGGGCTCCTACGAGCAGTACTTC. This codes for CASSYSREGSYEQYF.

This clonotype has more than one count but fewer than ten. At one end the junction does not follow the germline gene, possibly because of a read error. V gene TRBV7-9 combines with J gene TRBJ1-5; tentative D call: TRBD1 (5 bases). The CDR3 is made up of 14 amino acids. CDR1 is SEHNR, CDR2 FQNEAQ, per germline (reference sequence). CDR3 sequence (DNA): TGTGCCAGCAGCATTGGGGCCTCCAATGAGCCCCAGCATTTT. Protein product: CASSIGASNEPQHF.

This clonotype has just a few counts. J is TRBJ2-1 and V is TRBV30, with 8 bases aligning to TRBD2. The CDR3 length is 12 residues. V was pared by 5 bases and J by 8 bases, with 5 bases of the junction left unmatched. Germline CDR1 reads GTSNPN; CDR2 reads SVGIG (reference sequence). The CDR3 protein is CAWAGAGDEQFF. The CDR3 nucleotides are TGTGCCTGGGCAGGAGCGGGGGATGAGCAGTTCTTC.

This clonotype has ten or more counts. The chain joins TRBV10-1 to TRBJ2-1, with TRBD2 matching over 10 bases. This CDR3 has 17 amino acids. V shed 0 bases, J shed 6 bases, and the junction held 8 bases outside the gene matches. The germline V gene encodes CDR1 WNHNN and CDR2 SYGVQD (reference sequence). Here the CDR3 DNA reads TGCGCCAGCAGTGAGTCAGGGAGCGGGAGGGCCACCAATGAGCAGTTCTTC. Translation gives CASSESGSGRATNEQFF.

The chain recombines TRBV6-2 or TRBV6-3 with TRBJ2-7; tentative D call: TRBD2 (5 bases). This CDR3 is 14 amino acids long. Germline V gives CDR1 MNHEY, CDR2 SVGEGT. V was cut by 5 bases and J by 3 bases, with 14 bases left in between. In DNA form, the CDR3 reads TGTGCCAGCAGTGGGGTGCTGACTAACTACGAGCAGTACTTC. Protein sequence: CASSGVLTNYEQYF.

At least ten counts were recorded for this clonotype. The chain joins TRBV20-1 to TRBJ2-1, with 7 positions matching TRBD2. Trimming removed 0 bases from V and 5 bases from J; junction bases left unmatched: 22. Germline V gene lookup returns CDR1 DFQATT and CDR2 SNEGSKA (reference sequence). This CDR3 is built from 20 residues. The CDR3 DNA reads as TGCAGTGCTAGAGATCTAATAGCGTTGGCTAGCGGTAGCCCCCACAATGAGCAGTTCTTC. Protein product: CSARDLIALASGSPHNEQFF.

This clonotype has just a few counts. Just one base apart from a much larger clone, this may be a read error. The chain uses TRBV7-6 and TRBJ2-7, with D uncertain. V shed 5 bases and J shed 7 bases, with 9 bases lying between them. There are 11 residues in the CDR3. CDR1 and CDR2 from the germline V gene are SGHVS and FNYEAQ. In DNA form, the CDR3 reads TGTGCCAGCAGCGAAGGACGGGAGCAGTACTTC. Its translation: CASSEGREQYF.

This clonotype came up many times. This chain connects TRBV27 to TRBJ1-1; D gene uncertain. Germline CDR1 and CDR2: MNHEY and SMNVEV (reference sequence). The CDR3 runs to 11 residues. Trimming removed 11 bases from V and 5 bases from J, with 12 bases in between. This chain's CDR3 is CARCQRTEAFF. The CDR3 DNA is TGTGCCCGTTGTCAGCGGACTGAAGCTTTCTTT.

At least ten counts were recorded for this clonotype. This chain uses TRBV10-3 with TRBJ2-5; 12 positions match TRBD2. J lost 5 bases, V lost 6 bases, and 10 bases had no gene match. Germline V gene sequence: CDR1 ENHRY, CDR2 SYGVKD. This CDR3 contains 16 residues. The CDR3 nucleotides read TGTGCCATCAGGAATGGACTAGCGGGATTGGGGGAGACCCAGTACTTC. Its translation is CAIRNGLAGLGETQYF.

This clonotype was counted many times. The J gene is TRBJ2-7, the V gene TRBV5-1; TRBD1 might be the D (6 bases). CDR1 is SGHRS and CDR2 is YFSETQ in the germline V gene. The CDR3 totals 15 residues. Trimming pared 8 bases from V and 0 bases from J, leaving 18 bases between. CDR3 residues: CASGEFGTTSYEQYF. The CDR3 region has the DNA TGCGCCAGTGGGGAATTCGGGACAACCTCCTACGAGCAGTACTTC.

This clonotype showed up many times. The chain carries TRBV7-2 and TRBJ2-1, with TRBD2 identical over 13 bases. The junction had 3 bases not matched to a gene; V was cut back by 3 bases and J by 7 bases. This CDR3 region has 15 residues. Germline V CDR1 and CDR2: SGHTA, FQGNSA. CDR3 sequence (DNA): TGTGCCAGCAGCTTCGGGACTAGCGGGACGAATGAGCAGTTCTTC. Amino acid sequence: CASSFGTSGTNEQFF.